The clone carrying this TCR beta chain was picked up one time. The target antigen is unknown. These data come from a study of cytomegalovirus exposure and HLA in healthy donors. The study, taken as a whole, reports: Clusters of TCRs from the first cohort tended to co-occur in the roughly 120 validation repertoires (as a later analysis found). Most TCR sequences were uncommon, yet certain public TCRs appeared in many donors. Reported performance of the classifier showed diagnosis of cytomegalovirus status with high specificity and sensitivity.

Germline V gene sequence: CDR1 LNHNV, CDR2 YYDKDF (reference sequence). V was pared by 5 bases and J by 5 bases, with 12 bases of the junction left unmatched. The CDR3 sequence is 16 residues long. Assay: immunoSEQ multiplex PCR; the TCRdb copy retains only in-frame clones and omits some. The repertoire holds about 360,000 clones, more than 80% seen once, with 0.83% in the top ten. This chain uses TRBV15 with TRBJ2-1; 7 nucleotides align to TRBD2. Sequenced sample: PBMCs. The sequence derives from a woman younger than 35 in good health and CMV-seronegative. DNA of the CDR3: TGTGCCACCAGCGGAGGGAGGACTAGGTGGGACAATGAGCAGTTCTTC. Translation gives CATSGGRTRWDNEQFF.